One and the same sample provided the 20 T cell receptor beta chains below, sequenced in a study of shared clonotypes between healthy human individuals. Naive CD8 isolation took CD45RO-negative cells positively selected for CCR7 and excluded terminally differentiated effector memory CD45RA+ cells. Sequencing was performed with immunoSEQ multiplex PCR; in TCRdb, only in-frame clones are kept and a portion is missing. Of some 2.1 million clones in the sample, just over 90% were seen once. The sample taken for sequencing was naive CD8+ T cells from PBMCs. These receptors were collected from a man aged 18 to 35 in good health. Some clones in this sample may be carry-over from other donors' samples.

The gene calls are TRBV29-1 and TRBJ1-1; a possible D gene is TRBD1 (6 bases). Germline loops: CDR1 SQVTM, CDR2 ANQGSEA. Trimming removed 8 bases from V and 0 bases from J, with 13 bases in between. This CDR3 has 13 residues. The CDR3 DNA sequence: TGCAGCCCCTGGGGACATATGAACACTGAAGCTTTCTTT. This encodes CSPWGHMNTEAFF.

This chain links TRBV5-5 with TRBJ1-2; D possibly corresponds to TRBD1 (5 bases). The length of the CDR3 is 14 residues. Looked up from germline, CDR1 is SGHKS and CDR2 is YYEKEE (reference sequence). V lost 0 bases to trimming and J lost 6 bases, with 12 bases between them. CDR3 DNA sequence: TGTGCCAGCAGCTTGGGTCGGGGCCTAAATGGCTACACCTTC. Protein sequence: CASSLGRGLNGYTF. Full variable domain (missing parts from reference TRBV5-5 and TRBJ1-2): DAGVTQSPTHLIKTRGQQVTLRCSPISGHKSVSWYQQVLGQGPQFIFQYYEKEERGRGNFPDRFSARQFPNYSSELNVNALLLGDSALYLCASSLGRGLNGYTFGSGTRLTVV.

CDR3 protein: CASSGVGGTSSYEQYF. The CDR3 DNA is TGTGCCAGCAGCGGCGTAGGGGGGACCAGCTCCTACGAGCAGTACTTC. The chain joins TRBV5-5 to TRBJ2-7; D tentatively reads TRBD1 or TRBD2 (6 bases each). With 4 bases removed from V and 0 bases from J, the gap between germline ends came to 17 bases. The germline V gene has CDR1 SGHKS and CDR2 YYEKEE (reference sequence). The CDR3 runs 16 residues.

The sample holds one count of this clone. The genes are TRBV2 and TRBJ2-5; D gene unclear. Germline loops: CDR1 SNHLY, CDR2 FYNNEI. V lost 2 bases to trimming and J lost 2 bases, with 6 bases between them. The CDR3 extends over 13 amino acids. This CDR3 is CASSETAQETQYF. CDR3 DNA sequence: TGTGCCAGCAGTGAAACAGCACAAGAGACCCAGTACTTC.

The rearrangement uses TRBV27 and TRBJ2-3; D is perhaps TRBD2 (6 bases). The CDR3 covers 16 residues. Trimming took 0 bases from V and 3 from J, leaving 13 bases between them. Germline lookup yields CDR1 MNHEY and CDR2 SMNVEV (reference sequence). The CDR3 here is CASSLSWGERTDTQYF. CDR3 sequence (DNA): TGTGCCAGCAGTTTATCGTGGGGGGAGAGGACAGATACGCAGTATTTT.

V gene TRBV27 combines with J gene TRBJ1-4, with 7 bases identical to TRBD1. CDR3 length: 18 residues. J was trimmed by 4 bases and V by 3 bases; bases with no gene match: 14. Germline loops: CDR1 MNHEY, CDR2 SMNVEV (reference sequence). In DNA, the CDR3 is TGTGCCAGCAGTTTGGACGGCAACACAGGGGAGAATAATGAAAAACTGTTTTTT. Its protein product is CASSLDGNTGENNEKLFF.

CDR3 in DNA: TGTGCCAGCAGTTATAATGGGGGTCTACCCTCCTACGAGCAGTACTTC. Its protein is CASSYNGGLPSYEQYF. The rearrangement uses TRBV28 and TRBJ2-7; D is possibly TRBD1 or TRBD2 (5 bases each). Trimming left V 4 bases short and J 0 bases short, with 16 bases between. Germline V gene lookup returns CDR1 MDHEN and CDR2 SYDVKM. CDR3 length: 16 residues.

The chain employs TRBV9 and TRBJ1-1; D might be TRBD1 (5 bases). Germline V gene sequence: CDR1 SGDLS, CDR2 YYNGEE. The CDR3 is 19 amino acids. V was shortened by 3 bases and J by 3 bases, with 27 bases between the two germline ends. CDR3 coding DNA: TGTGCCAGCAGCGGCTCACCTATTGGGACCGCCCTGGAGGACACTGAAGCTTTCTTT. This codes for CASSGSPIGTALEDTEAFF.

V and J are TRBV29-1 and TRBJ2-7, with 10 positions matching TRBD1. The germline CDR1 and CDR2 sequences are SQVTM and ANQGSEA. The CDR3 is 14 residues long. J gave up 3 bases and V 4 bases, and 6 bases lay outside the gene matches. CDR3 region: CSVAGQGNFYEQYF. The CDR3 region has the DNA TGCAGCGTTGCGGGACAGGGGAATTTCTACGAGCAGTACTTC.

The chain employs TRBV6-1 and TRBJ2-4; 7 bases map to TRBD2. V gave up 5 bases and J gave up 1 base; unmatched junction bases: 5. Germline-derived CDR1 and CDR2 are MNHNS and SASEGT. This CDR3 is 15 amino acids long. As DNA, the CDR3 is TGTGCCAGCAGTCCAGCGGGATGGGCCAAAAACATTCAGTACTTC. This codes for CASSPAGWAKNIQYF.

The rearrangement uses TRBV27 and TRBJ2-7, with D perhaps matching TRBD2 (5 bases). Germline V CDR1 and CDR2: MNHEY, SMNVEV (reference sequence). V lost 5 bases and J 5 bases, leaving 16 bases between the germline ends. This CDR3 has 14 residues. This CDR3 reads CASSPDRGWHEQYF. CDR3 coding DNA: TGTGCCAGCAGTCCCGACCGAGGGTGGCACGAGCAGTACTTC.

The CDR3 region has the DNA TGTGCCAGCAGCTGGATCAAGAACACTGAAGCTTTCTTT. Protein sequence: CASSWIKNTEAFF. The V gene is TRBV28, the J gene TRBJ1-1; no clear D. V was cut by 6 bases and J by 1 base, with 9 bases left in between. The CDR3 has 13 amino acids. Germline values: CDR1 MDHEN, CDR2 SYDVKM.

The J gene is TRBJ2-7, the V gene TRBV19; D is uncertain. The CDR3 has 15 residues. V dropped 5 bases and J dropped 2 bases, with 16 bases sitting between them. Germline V gene data show CDR1 as LNHDA and CDR2 as SQIVND (reference sequence). The CDR3 reads CASSGSGLSAYEQYF. The CDR3 DNA sequence: TGTGCCAGTAGTGGATCCGGCCTCTCAGCCTACGAGCAGTACTTC.

Points on this clone: The sample holds other DNA sequences that translate to the same CDR3. V usage is TRBV9 and J usage is TRBJ1-1; D is unclear. Trimming cost V 0 bases and J 1 base, with 7 bases left between them. The CDR3 sequence is 14 residues long. CDR1 is SGDLS and CDR2 is YYNGEE in the germline V gene. The CDR3, as DNA: TGTGCCAGCAGCGTAGCTATTGGGAACACTGAAGCTTTCTTT. This gives the protein CASSVAIGNTEAFF. Using reference TRBV9 and TRBJ1-1 for the parts outside the CDR3, the full variable domain is DSGVTQTPKHLITATGQRVTLRCSPRSGDLSVYWYQQSLDQGLQFLIQYYNGEERAKGNILERFSAQQFPDLHSELNLSSLELGDSALYFCASSVAIGNTEAFFGQGTRLTVV.

The chain is built from TRBV4-3 and TRBJ1-4; D gene uncertain. The CDR3 runs 14 residues. V lost 1 base to trimming and J lost 5 bases, with 8 bases between them. Per germline, CDR1 LGHNA and CDR2 YSLEER. The CDR3 is CASSQGGGNEKLFF. The CDR3 bases are TGCGCCAGCAGCCAAGGCGGAGGAAATGAAAAACTGTTTTTT.

The chain recombines TRBV28 with TRBJ2-3, with D possibly matching TRBD1 (6 bases). V lost 2 bases, J lost 5 bases, and 14 bases lay in between. Germline assignment: CDR1 MDHEN and CDR2 SYDVKM. This CDR3 is 15 amino acids long. CDR3 loop: CASSLAQGRGDTQYF. Here the CDR3 DNA reads TGTGCCAGCAGTTTAGCACAGGGCCGAGGAGATACGCAGTATTTT. The full variable domain, with the rest looked up from reference TRBV28 and TRBJ2-3, is DVKVTQSSRYLVKRTGEKVFLECVQDMDHENMFWYRQDPGLGLRLIYFSYDVKMKEKGDIPEGYSVSREKKERFSLILESASTNQTSMYLCASSLAQGRGDTQYFGPGTRLTVL.

The CDR3 region is CASSIGRRGAQYF. The CDR3 bases are TGTGCCAGCAGTATAGGTAGAAGGGGGGCCCAGTACTTC. This chain links TRBV28 with TRBJ2-5; D may match TRBD1 or TRBD2 (6 bases each). The CDR3 is made up of 13 amino acids. V lost 5 bases and J lost 9, with 16 bases in between. From germline, CDR1 is MDHEN and CDR2 SYDVKM. Combining the CDR3 with reference TRBV28 and TRBJ2-5 gives the whole variable domain DVKVTQSSRYLVKRTGEKVFLECVQDMDHENMFWYRQDPGLGLRLIYFSYDVKMKEKGDIPEGYSVSREKKERFSLILESASTNQTSMYLCASSIGRRGAQYFGPGTRLLVL.

The chain carries TRBV15 and TRBJ2-3; D may be TRBD1 (5 bases). V was pared by 3 bases and J by 1 base, with 17 bases between. The germline gives CDR1 LNHNV, CDR2 YYDKDF (reference sequence). This CDR3 contains 17 residues. The CDR3 coding sequence is TGTGCCACCAGCAGCAACAGGAACACTGAGGGCACAGATACGCAGTATTTT. Translated: CATSSNRNTEGTDTQYF.

The rearrangement joins TRBV4-1 to TRBJ2-2; the D gene is possibly TRBD2 (5 bases). V gave up 1 base and J gave up 7 bases, with 16 bases separating them. The CDR3 sequence is 16 residues long. Germline loops: CDR1 MGHRA, CDR2 YSYEKL. The CDR3: CASSQVWTGSGGELFF. DNA for the CDR3: TGCGCCAGCAGCCAAGTTTGGACTGGGTCTGGCGGGGAGCTGTTTTTT.

V usage is TRBV6-6 and J usage is TRBJ1-4; a possible D gene is TRBD1 (6 bases). Looked up from germline, CDR1 is MNHNY and CDR2 is SVGAGI (reference sequence). The CDR3 is 14 amino acids. Trimming removed 5 bases from V and 10 bases from J, with 17 bases in between. This CDR3 is CASSQGQVAGKLFF. The CDR3 DNA reads as TGTGCCAGCAGTCAGGGGCAGGTCGCGGGAAAACTGTTTTTT.